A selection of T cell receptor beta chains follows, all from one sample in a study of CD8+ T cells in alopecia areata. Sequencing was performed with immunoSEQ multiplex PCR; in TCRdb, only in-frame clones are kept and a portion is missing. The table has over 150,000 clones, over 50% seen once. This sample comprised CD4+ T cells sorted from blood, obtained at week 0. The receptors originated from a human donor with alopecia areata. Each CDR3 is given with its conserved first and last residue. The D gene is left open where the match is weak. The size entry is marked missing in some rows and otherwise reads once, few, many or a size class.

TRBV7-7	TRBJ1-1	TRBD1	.	CASSLDRGDTEAFF	TGTGCTAGCAGCCTCGACAGGGGGGACACTGAAGCTTTCTTT
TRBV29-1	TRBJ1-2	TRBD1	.	CSVLASTGDYGYTF	TGCAGCGTTCTGGCGTCCACAGGGGACTATGGCTACACCTTC
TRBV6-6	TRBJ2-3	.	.	CASTNARGSQRDTQYF	TGTGCCAGCACCAACGCTCGGGGGAGTCAGAGAGATACGCAGTATTTT
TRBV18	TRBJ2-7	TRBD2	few	CASSPREGMVYEQYF	TGTGCCAGCTCACCACGGGAGGGCATGGTTTACGAGCAGTACTTC
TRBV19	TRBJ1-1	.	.	CASTPPDRDTEAFF	TGTGCCAGTACCCCCCCGGACCGGGACACTGAAGCTTTCTTT
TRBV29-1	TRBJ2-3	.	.	CSVGPRQTDTQYF	TGCAGCGTTGGCCCGCGACAGACAGATACGCAGTATTTT
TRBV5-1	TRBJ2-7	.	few	CASSFGQSTYEQYF	TGCGCCAGCAGCTTCGGACAGAGTACCTACGAGCAGTACTTC
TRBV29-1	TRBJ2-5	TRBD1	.	CSVEVGTGPQETQYF	TGCAGCGTTGAAGTCGGGACAGGGCCACAAGAGACCCAGTACTTC
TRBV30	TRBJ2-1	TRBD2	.	CAWRLAGGLGEQFF	TGTGCCTGGAGACTAGCGGGGGGGCTGGGTGAGCAGTTCTTC
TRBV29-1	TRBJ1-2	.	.	CSVESPGRPYGYTF	TGCAGCGTTGAATCTCCGGGAAGGCCCTATGGCTACACCTTC
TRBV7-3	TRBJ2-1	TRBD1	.	CASSQDRGSYNEQFF	TGTGCCAGCAGCCAAGACAGGGGTTCCTACAATGAGCAGTTCTTC
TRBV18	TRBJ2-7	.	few	CASSLGTLAYEQYF	TGTGCCAGCTCACTCGGGACCCTAGCCTACGAGCAGTACTTC
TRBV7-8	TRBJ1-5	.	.	CASSLGDRAQHF	TGTGCCAGCAGCTTAGGAGATAGGGCCCAGCATTTT
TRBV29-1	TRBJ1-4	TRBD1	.	CSVTGTANEKLFF	TGCAGCGTCACCGGGACAGCGAATGAAAAACTGTTTTTT
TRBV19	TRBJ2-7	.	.	CASSRTGTGYEQYF	TGTGCCAGTAGTCGAACAGGGACGGGTTACGAGCAGTACTTC
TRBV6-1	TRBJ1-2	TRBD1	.	CASSDRDRESGYTF	TGTGCCAGCAGTGACCGGGACAGGGAATCCGGCTACACCTTC
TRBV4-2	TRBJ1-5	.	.	CASSQGEFQPQHF	TGTGCCAGCAGCCAAGGGGAGTTTCAGCCCCAGCATTTT